A selection of T cell receptor beta chains follows, all from one sample in a study of T cells of healthy individuals. Each CDR3 protein is one row after TCRdb ran MiXCR on the 5' RACE reads. This sample has more than 60,000 distinct CDR3 sequences, with roughly 17% found just once. The receptor source for this set is a human donor in good health. CDR3s include the opening cysteine and the closing phenylalanine or tryptophan. The order of the fields is J gene, D gene, clone size, CDR3 length, V gene, CDR3 protein, CDR3 DNA. A D gene is named only where the DNA matches it firmly. Size is omitted from some rows. Given values are once, few, many or a class for expanded clones.

TRBJ2-3 . . 13 TRBV20-1 CSAPATSTDTQYF TGCAGTGCCCCAGCGACTAGCACAGATACGCAGTATTTT
TRBJ2-5 . many 14 TRBV25-1 CASSEYNRQETQYF TGTGCCAGCAGTGAATACAACAGACAAGAGACCCAGTACTTC
TRBJ2-2 . few 16 TRBV29-1 CSVEGGVSVGTGELFF TGCAGCGTTGAGGGTGGGGTATCTGTCGGGACCGGGGAGCTGTTTTTT
TRBJ1-2 . many 15 TRBV6-1 CASTSRVSSSGGYTF TGTGCCAGCACCTCAAGGGTCTCTTCTAGTGGTGGCTACACCTTC
TRBJ2-2 . few 14 TRBV4-2 CASSQATGTGELFF TGTGCCAGCAGCCAAGCGACAGGCACCGGGGAGCTGTTTTTT
TRBJ2-7 TRBD1 few 14 TRBV7-2 CASSGGTGFNEQYF TGTGCCAGCAGCGGAGGGACAGGGTTTAACGAGCAGTACTTC
TRBJ1-1 TRBD1 . 16 TRBV9 CASSVVQGARGTEAFF TGTGCCAGCAGCGTAGTCCAGGGGGCACGTGGGACTGAAGCTTTCTTT
TRBJ2-6 . many 18 TRBV14 CASSQVRQSLSGANVLTF TGTGCCAGCAGCCAAGTACGGCAGTCTCTCAGTGGGGCCAACGTCCTGACTTTC
TRBJ2-2 . . 16 TRBV7-9 CASSLEQAINTGELFF TGTGCCAGCAGCTTAGAGCAGGCGATAAACACCGGGGAGCTGTTTTTT
TRBJ2-7 TRBD1 . 13 TRBV12-3/TRBV12-4 CASRFGTGYEQYF TGTGCCAGCAGGTTCGGGACAGGCTACGAGCAGTACTTC
TRBJ1-5 TRBD1 many 15 TRBV7-6 CASSASDRVDQPQHF TGTGCCAGCAGCGCCTCGGACAGGGTGGATCAGCCCCAGCATTTT
TRBJ2-7 TRBD2 . 15 TRBV15 CATSRDRAGDYEQYF TGTGCCACCAGCAGAGATCGCGCGGGAGACTACGAGCAGTACTTC
TRBJ1-1 . . 13 TRBV4-2 CASSQAVGTEAFF TGTGCCAGCAGCCAAGCCGTAGGTACTGAAGCTTTCTTT
TRBJ2-1 . . 11 TRBV20-1 CSARVSGEQFF TGCAGTGCTAGAGTGAGCGGTGAGCAGTTCTTC
TRBJ2-1 . few 14 TRBV12-3/TRBV12-4 CASSPTTRNNEQFF TGTGCCAGCAGTCCGACGACTAGAAACAATGAGCAGTTCTTC